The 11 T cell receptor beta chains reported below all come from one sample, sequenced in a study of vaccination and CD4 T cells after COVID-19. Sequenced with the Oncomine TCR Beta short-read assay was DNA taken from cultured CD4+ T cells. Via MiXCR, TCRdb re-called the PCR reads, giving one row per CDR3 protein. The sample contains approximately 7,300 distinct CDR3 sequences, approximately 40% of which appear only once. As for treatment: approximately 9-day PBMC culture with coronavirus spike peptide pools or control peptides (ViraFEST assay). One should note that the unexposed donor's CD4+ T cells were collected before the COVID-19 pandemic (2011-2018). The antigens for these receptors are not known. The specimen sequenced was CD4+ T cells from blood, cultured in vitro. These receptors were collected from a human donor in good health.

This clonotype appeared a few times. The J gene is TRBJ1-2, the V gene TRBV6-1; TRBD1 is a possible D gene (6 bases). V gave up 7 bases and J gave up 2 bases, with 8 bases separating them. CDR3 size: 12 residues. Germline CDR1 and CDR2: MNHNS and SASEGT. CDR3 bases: TGTGCCAGCAATACAGGGAACTATGGCTACACCTTC. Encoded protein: CASNTGNYGYTF.

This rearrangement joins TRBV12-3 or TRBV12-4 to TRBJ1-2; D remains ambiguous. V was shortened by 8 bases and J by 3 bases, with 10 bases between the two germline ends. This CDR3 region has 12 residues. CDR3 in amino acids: CASGERDYGYTF. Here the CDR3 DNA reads TGTGCCAGCGGTGAGAGGGACTATGGCTACACCTTC.

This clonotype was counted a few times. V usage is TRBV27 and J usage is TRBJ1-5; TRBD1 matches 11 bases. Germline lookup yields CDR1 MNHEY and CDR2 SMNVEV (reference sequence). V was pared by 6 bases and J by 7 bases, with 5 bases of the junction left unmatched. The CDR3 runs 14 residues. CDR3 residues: CASSPGQGDQPQHF. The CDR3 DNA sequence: TGTGCCAGCAGCCCGGGACAGGGGGACCAGCCCCAGCATTTT.

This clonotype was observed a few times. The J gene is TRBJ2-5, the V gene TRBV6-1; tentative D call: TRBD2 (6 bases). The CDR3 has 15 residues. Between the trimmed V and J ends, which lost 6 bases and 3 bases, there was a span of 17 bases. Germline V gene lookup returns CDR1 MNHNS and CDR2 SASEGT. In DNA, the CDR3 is TGTGCCAGCAGGGACTGGAGACTAGGCAAAGAGACCCAGTACTTC. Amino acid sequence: CASRDWRLGKETQYF.

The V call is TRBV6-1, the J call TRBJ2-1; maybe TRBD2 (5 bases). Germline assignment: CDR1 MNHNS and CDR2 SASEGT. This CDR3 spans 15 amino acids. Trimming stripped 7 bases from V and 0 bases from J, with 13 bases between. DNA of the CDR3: TGTGCCAGCAATAAGCGGACCGACTCCTACAATGAGCAGTTCTTC. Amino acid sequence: CASNKRTDSYNEQFF.

The CDR3 DNA follows: TGTGCCCCCGATGGACCCAGGGGAAGAAATCAGCCCCAGCATTTT. It codes for CAPDGPRGRNQPQHF. The V gene is TRBV4-2, the J gene TRBJ1-5; D is possibly TRBD1 (6 bases). The CDR3 runs 15 residues. Germline V gene data show CDR1 as LGHNA and CDR2 as YNFKEQ. Trimming removed 11 bases from V and 4 bases from J, with 21 bases in between.

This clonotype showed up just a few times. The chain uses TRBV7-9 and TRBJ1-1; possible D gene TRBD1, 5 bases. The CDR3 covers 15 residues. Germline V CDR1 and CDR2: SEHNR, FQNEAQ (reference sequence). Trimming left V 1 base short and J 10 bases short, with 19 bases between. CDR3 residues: CASSLGSMSAGAAFF. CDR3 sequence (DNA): TGTGCCAGCAGCTTAGGTTCCATGTCAGCCGGGGCAGCTTTCTTT. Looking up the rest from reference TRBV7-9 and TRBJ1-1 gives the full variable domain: DTGVSQNPRHKITKRGQNVTFRCDPISEHNRLYWYRQTLGQGPEFLTYFQNEAQLEKSRLLSDRFSAERPKGSFSTLEIQRTEQGDSAMYLCASSLGSMSAGAAFFGQGTRLTVV.

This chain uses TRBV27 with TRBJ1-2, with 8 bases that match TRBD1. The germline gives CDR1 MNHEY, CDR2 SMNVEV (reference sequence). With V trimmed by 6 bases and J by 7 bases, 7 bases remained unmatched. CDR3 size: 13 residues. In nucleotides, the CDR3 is TGTGCCAGCAGCCTTACAGGGGGGGCTGGCTACACCTTC. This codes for CASSLTGGAGYTF.

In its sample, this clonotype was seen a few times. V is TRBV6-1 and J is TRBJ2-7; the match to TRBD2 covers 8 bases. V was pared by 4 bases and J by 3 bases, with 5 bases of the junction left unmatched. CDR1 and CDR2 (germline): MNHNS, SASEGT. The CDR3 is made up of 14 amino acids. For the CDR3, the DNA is TGTGCCAGCAGTGGAGGACTAGCTTTCTACGAGCAGTACTTC. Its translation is CASSGGLAFYEQYF.

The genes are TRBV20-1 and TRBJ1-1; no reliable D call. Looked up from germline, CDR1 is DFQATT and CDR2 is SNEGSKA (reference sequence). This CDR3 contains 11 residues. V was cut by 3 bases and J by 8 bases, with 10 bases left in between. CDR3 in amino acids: CSASPTPEAFF. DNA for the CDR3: TGCAGTGCTAGTCCGACTCCAGAAGCTTTCTTT.

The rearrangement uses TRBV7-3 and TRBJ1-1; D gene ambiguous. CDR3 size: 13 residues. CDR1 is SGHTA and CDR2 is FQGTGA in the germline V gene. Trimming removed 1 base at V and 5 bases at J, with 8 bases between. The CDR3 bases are TGTGCCAGCAGCTTAAGCCCAACTACTGAAGCTTTCTTT. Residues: CASSLSPTTEAFF.